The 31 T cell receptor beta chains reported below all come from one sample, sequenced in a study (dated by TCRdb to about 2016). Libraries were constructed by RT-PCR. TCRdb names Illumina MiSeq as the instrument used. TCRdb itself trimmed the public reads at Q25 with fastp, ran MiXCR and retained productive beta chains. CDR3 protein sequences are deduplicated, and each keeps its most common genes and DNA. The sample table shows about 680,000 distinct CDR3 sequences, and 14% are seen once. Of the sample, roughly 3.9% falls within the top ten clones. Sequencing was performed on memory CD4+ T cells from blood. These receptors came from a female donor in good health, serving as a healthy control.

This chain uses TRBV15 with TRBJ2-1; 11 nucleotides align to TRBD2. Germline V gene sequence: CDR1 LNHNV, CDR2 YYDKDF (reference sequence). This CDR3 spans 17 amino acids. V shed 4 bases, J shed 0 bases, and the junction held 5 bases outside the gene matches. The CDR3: CATSITSGSFSYNEQFF. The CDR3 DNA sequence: TGTGCCACCAGCATTACTAGCGGGAGTTTCTCCTACAATGAGCAGTTCTTC.

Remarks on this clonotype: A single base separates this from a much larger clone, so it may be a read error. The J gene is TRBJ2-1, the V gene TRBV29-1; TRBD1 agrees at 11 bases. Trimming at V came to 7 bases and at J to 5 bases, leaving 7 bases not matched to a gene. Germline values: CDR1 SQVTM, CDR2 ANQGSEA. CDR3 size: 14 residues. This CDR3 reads CSAVMDRGHNEQFF. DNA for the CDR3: TGCAGCGCTGTAATGGACAGGGGGCACAATGAGCAGTTCTTC.

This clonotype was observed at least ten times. The CDR3 protein is CASTDRGYSGNTIYF. The CDR3 DNA is TGTGCCAGCACGGACAGGGGGTACTCTGGAAACACCATATATTTT. The chain uses TRBV6-1 and TRBJ1-3; 10 nucleotides agree with TRBD1. CDR3 length: 15 residues. From germline, CDR1 is MNHNS and CDR2 SASEGT. V lost 7 bases, J lost 0 bases, and 3 bases stayed unmatched.

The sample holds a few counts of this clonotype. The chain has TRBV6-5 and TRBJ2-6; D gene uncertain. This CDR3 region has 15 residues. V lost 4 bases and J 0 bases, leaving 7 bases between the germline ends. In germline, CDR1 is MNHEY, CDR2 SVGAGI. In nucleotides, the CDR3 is TGTGCCAGCAGTTCCTTTAACTCTGGGGCCAACGTCCTGACTTTC. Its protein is CASSSFNSGANVLTF.

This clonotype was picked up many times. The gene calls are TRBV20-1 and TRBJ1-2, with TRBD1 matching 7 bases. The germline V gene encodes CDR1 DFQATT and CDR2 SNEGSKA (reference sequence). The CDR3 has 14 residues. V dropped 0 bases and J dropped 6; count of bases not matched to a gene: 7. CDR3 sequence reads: CSAREVQGGHGYTF. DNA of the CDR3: TGCAGTGCTAGAGAAGTCCAAGGGGGCCATGGCTACACCTTC.

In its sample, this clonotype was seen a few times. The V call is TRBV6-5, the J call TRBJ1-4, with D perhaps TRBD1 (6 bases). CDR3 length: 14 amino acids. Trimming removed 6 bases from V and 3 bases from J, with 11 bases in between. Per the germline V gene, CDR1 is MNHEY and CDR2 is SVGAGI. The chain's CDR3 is CASRRQAPNEKLFF. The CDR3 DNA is TGTGCCAGCAGAAGACAGGCCCCTAATGAAAAACTGTTTTTT.

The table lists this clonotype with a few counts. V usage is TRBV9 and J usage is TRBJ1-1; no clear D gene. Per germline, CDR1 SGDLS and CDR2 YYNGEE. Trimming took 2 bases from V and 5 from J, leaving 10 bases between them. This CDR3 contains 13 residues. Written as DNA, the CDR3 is TGTGCCAGCAGCGTGATGGGTATGACTGAAGCTTTCTTT. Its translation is CASSVMGMTEAFF.

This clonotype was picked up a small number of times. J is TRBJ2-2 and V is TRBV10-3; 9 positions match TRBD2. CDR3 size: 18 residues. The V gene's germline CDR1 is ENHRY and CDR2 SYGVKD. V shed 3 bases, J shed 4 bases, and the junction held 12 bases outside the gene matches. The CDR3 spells CAISDRLVGGRGTGELFF. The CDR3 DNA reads TGTGCCATCAGTGATCGACTGGTGGGCGGGAGGGGCACCGGGGAGCTGTTTTTT.

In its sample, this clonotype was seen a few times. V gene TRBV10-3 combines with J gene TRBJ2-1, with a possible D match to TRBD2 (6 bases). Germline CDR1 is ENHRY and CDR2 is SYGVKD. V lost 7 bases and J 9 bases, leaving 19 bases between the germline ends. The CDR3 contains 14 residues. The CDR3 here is CAITGGGIQGEQFF. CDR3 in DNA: TGTGCCATCACCGGAGGCGGGATTCAGGGTGAGCAGTTCTTC.

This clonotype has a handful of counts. CDR3 loop: CSAREQDAINYGYTF. The CDR3, as DNA: TGCAGTGCTAGAGAACAGGACGCTATCAACTATGGCTACACCTTC. This chain links TRBV20-1 with TRBJ1-2, with TRBD1 as a possible D gene (5 bases). The V gene's germline CDR1 is DFQATT and CDR2 SNEGSKA (reference sequence). This CDR3 spans 15 amino acids. Trimming pared 0 bases from V and 2 bases from J, leaving 13 bases between.

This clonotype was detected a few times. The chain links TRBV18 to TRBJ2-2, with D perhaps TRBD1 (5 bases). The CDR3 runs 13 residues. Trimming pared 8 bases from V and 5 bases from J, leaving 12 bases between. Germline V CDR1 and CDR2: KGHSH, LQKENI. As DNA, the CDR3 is TGTGCCAGCCAAAAAGGGGATACCGGGGAGCTGTTTTTT. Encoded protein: CASQKGDTGELFF.

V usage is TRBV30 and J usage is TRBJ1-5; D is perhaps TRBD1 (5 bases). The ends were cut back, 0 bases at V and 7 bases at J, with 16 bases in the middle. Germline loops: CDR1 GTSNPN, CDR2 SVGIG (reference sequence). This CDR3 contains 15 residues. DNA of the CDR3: TGTGCCTGGAGTGTACGTGGAGGGGCTGGGCAGCCCCAGCATTTT. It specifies CAWSVRGGAGQPQHF.

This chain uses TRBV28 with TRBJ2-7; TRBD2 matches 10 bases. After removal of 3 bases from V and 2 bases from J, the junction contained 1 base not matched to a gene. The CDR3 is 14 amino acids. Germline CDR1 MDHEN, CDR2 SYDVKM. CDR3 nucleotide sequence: TGTGCCAGCAGTTTTGGGACTAGCGCCTACGAGCAGTACTTC. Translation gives CASSFGTSAYEQYF.

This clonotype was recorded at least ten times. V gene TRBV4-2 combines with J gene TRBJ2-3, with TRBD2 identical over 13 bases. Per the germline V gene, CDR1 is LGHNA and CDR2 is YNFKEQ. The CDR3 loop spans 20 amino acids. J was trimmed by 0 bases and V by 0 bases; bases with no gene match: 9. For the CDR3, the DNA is TGTGCCAGCAGCCAAGATGTGGGACTAGCGGGACACTCTAGCACAGATACGCAGTATTTT. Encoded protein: CASSQDVGLAGHSSTDTQYF.

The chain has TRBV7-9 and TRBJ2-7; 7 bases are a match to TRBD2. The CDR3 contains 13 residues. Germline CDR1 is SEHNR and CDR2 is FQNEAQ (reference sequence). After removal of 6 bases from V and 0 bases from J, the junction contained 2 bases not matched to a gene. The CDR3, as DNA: TGTGCCAGCAGACGGGAGGCCTCCTACGAGCAGTACTTC. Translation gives CASRREASYEQYF.

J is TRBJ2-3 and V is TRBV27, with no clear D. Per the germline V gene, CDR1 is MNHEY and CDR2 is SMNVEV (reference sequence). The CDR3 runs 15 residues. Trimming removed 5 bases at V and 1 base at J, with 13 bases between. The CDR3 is CASSPPNARTDTQYF. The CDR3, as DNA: TGTGCCAGCAGTCCCCCTAATGCCCGCACAGATACGCAGTATTTT.

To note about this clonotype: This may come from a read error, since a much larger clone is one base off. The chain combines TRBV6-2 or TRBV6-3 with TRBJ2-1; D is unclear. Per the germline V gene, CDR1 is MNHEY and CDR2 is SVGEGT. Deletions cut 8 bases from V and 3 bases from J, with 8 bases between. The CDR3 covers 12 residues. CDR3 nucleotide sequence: TGTGCCAGCGGTCCCCGCTACAATGAGCAGTTCTTC. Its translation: CASGPRYNEQFF.

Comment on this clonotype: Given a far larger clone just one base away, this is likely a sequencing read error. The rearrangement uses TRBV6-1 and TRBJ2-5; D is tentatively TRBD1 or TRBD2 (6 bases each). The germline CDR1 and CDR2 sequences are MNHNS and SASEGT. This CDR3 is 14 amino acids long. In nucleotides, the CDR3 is TGTGCCAGCAGCCTAGGGGGGAACCAAAAGACCCAGTACTTC. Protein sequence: CASSLGGNQKTQYF.

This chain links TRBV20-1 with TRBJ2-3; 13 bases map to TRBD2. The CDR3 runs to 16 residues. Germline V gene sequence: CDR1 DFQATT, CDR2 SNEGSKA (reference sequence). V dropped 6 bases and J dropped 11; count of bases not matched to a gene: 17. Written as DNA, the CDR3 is TGCAGTGCCAACGGACTAGCGGGAGCGTCAGTGTATGAGCAGTATTTT. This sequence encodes CSANGLAGASVYEQYF.

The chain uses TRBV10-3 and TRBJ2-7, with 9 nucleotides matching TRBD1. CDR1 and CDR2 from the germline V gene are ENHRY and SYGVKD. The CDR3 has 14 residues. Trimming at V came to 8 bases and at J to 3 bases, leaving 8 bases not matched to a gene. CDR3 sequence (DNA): TGTGCCATCCAAGGGGGACAGGGTGGCTACGAGCAGTACTTC. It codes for CAIQGGQGGYEQYF.

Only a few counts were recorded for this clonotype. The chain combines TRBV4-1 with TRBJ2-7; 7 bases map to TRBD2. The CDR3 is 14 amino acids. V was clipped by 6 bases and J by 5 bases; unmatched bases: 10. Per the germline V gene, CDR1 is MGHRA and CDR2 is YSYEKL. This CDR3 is CASRMLGGGDEQYF. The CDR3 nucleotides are TGCGCCAGCAGAATGCTTGGGGGAGGGGACGAGCAGTACTTC.

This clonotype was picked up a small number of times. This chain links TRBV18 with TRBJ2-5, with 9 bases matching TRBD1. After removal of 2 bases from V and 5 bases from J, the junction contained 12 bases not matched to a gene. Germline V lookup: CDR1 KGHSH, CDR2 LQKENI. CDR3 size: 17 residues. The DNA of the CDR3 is TGTGCCAGCTCACCAGACAACGGACAGGGGCTAGGGGAGACCCAGTACTTC. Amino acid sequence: CASSPDNGQGLGETQYF.

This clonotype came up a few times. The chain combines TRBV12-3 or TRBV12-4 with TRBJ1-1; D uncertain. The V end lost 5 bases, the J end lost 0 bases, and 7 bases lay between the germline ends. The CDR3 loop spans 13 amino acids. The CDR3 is CASSATLNTEAFF. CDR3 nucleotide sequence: TGTGCCAGCAGTGCGACTCTGAACACTGAAGCTTTCTTT.

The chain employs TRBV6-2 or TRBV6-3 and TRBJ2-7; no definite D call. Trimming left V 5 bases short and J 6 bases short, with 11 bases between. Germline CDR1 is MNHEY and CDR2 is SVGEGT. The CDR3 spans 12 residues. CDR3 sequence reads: CASSKSSVEQYF. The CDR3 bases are TGTGCCAGCAGTAAGTCATCCGTCGAGCAGTACTTC.

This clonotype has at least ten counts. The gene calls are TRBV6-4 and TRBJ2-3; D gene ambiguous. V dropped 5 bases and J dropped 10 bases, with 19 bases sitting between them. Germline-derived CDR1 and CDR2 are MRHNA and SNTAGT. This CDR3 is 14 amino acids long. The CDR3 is CASSPTGPLGAQYF. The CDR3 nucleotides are TGTGCCAGCAGTCCCACTGGGCCTTTGGGCGCGCAGTATTTT.

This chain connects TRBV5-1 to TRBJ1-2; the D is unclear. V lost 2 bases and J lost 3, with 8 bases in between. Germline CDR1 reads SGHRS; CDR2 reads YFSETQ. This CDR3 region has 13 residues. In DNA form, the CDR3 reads TGCGCCAGCAGCTTAGACACCTACTATGGCTACACCTTC. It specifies CASSLDTYYGYTF.

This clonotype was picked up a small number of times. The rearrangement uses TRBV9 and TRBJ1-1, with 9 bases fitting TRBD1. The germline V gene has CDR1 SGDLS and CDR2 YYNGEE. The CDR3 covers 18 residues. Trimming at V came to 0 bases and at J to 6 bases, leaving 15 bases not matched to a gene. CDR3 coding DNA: TGTGCCAGCAGCGTAGCTGGGAACCCGGGACAGGGAAGCGCTGAAGCTTTCTTT. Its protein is CASSVAGNPGQGSAEAFF.

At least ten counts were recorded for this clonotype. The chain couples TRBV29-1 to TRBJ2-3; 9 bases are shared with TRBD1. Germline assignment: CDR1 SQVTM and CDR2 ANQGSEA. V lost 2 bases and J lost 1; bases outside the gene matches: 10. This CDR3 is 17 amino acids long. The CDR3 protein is CSVERRGGQGGTDTQYF. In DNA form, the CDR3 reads TGCAGCGTTGAACGTCGAGGGGGACAGGGAGGCACAGATACGCAGTATTTT.

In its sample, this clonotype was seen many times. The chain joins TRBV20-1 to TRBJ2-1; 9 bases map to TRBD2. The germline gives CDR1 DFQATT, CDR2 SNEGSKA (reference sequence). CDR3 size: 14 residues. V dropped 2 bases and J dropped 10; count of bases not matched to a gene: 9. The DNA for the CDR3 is TGCAGTGCTAGAACGGGACTAGCCCCCTTAGAGCAGTTCTTC. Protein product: CSARTGLAPLEQFF.

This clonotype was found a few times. Written as DNA, the CDR3 is TGTGCCAGCAGCCTGATGGGGAGAAATAATGAAAAACTGTTTTTT. Encoded protein: CASSLMGRNNEKLFF. This chain links TRBV7-2 with TRBJ1-4, with D unresolved. CDR1 and CDR2 (germline): SGHTA, FQGNSA. The V end lost 5 bases, the J end lost 4 bases, and 14 bases lay between the germline ends. The CDR3 sequence is 15 residues long.

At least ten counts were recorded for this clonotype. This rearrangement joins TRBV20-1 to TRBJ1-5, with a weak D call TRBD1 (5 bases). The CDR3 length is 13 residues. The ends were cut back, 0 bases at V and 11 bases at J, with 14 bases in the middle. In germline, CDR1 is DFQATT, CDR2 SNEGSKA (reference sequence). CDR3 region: CSARDPGGLAQHF. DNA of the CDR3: TGCAGTGCTAGAGATCCCGGGGGTCTAGCCCAGCATTTT.